The 28 T cell receptor beta chains listed next were all sequenced from one sample in a study of T cell responses to AZD1222 COVID-19 vaccine. Here immunoSEQ multiplex PCR was the method, and the copy in TCRdb shows in-frame clones only, minus some. The sample holds about 140,000 clones; about 93% are singletons and the top ten take around 3.8%. The material was peripheral blood, obtained on day 0 of AZD1222 vaccination. The origin of the receptors is an adult in good health.

The chain uses TRBV9 and TRBJ2-7, with D possibly being TRBD1 (5 bases). Germline CDR1 SGDLS, CDR2 YYNGEE. This CDR3 comprises 14 residues. V lost 0 bases to trimming and J lost 2 bases, with 9 bases between them. The CDR3 DNA follows: TGTGCCAGCAGCGTAGAAGGGGCACCCTACGAGCAGTACTTC. This gives the protein CASSVEGAPYEQYF. Variable domain in full (rest from reference TRBV9 and TRBJ2-7): DSGVTQTPKHLITATGQRVTLRCSPRSGDLSVYWYQQSLDQGLQFLIQYYNGEERAKGNILERFSAQQFPDLHSELNLSSLELGDSALYFCASSVEGAPYEQYFGPGTRLTVT.

The chain recombines TRBV2 with TRBJ1-4, with a tentative D call TRBD1 (6 bases). CDR3 size: 13 residues. Germline V gives CDR1 SNHLY, CDR2 FYNNEI. V lost 8 bases to trimming and J lost 5 bases, with 12 bases between them. CDR3 nucleotides: TGTGCCAGCGGGGGACAAAGGAATGAAAAACTGTTTTTT. Amino acids: CASGGQRNEKLFF.

The gene calls are TRBV27 and TRBJ1-1, with D unclear. This CDR3 has 11 residues. Looked up from germline, CDR1 is MNHEY and CDR2 is SMNVEV (reference sequence). The V gene lost 8 bases and the J gene lost 0 bases, with 4 bases spanning the gap. The CDR3 sequence is CASGMNTEAFF. The CDR3 DNA reads as TGTGCCAGCGGCATGAACACTGAAGCTTTCTTT.

The chain has TRBV2 and TRBJ1-4, with 9 positions matching TRBD1. V dropped 4 bases and J dropped 6; count of bases not matched to a gene: 0. CDR1 is SNHLY, CDR2 FYNNEI, per germline. This CDR3 contains 13 residues. The CDR3 reads CASSGTGDEKLFF. As DNA, the CDR3 is TGTGCCAGCAGTGGGACAGGGGATGAAAAACTGTTTTTT.

The chain joins TRBV19 to TRBJ1-5, with D maybe TRBD1 (5 bases). CDR1 and CDR2 from the germline V gene are LNHDA and SQIVND (reference sequence). The V end was cut by 8 bases, the J end by 3 bases, with 11 bases between. The CDR3 totals 13 residues. The DNA of the CDR3 is TGTGCCAGTCGGGTTGGGACCAATCAGCCCCAGCATTTT. Translated: CASRVGTNQPQHF.

This chain connects TRBV5-1 to TRBJ2-6; 7 bases are shared with TRBD1. The CDR3 runs 16 residues. Unmatched junction bases numbered 8, after V lost 4 bases and J lost 4 bases. The germline V gene has CDR1 SGHRS and CDR2 YFSETQ. CDR3 sequence reads: CASSTNTGAGANVLTF. The CDR3 DNA reads TGCGCCAGCAGCACCAATACAGGGGCAGGGGCCAACGTCCTGACTTTC. The variable domain in full, completed from reference TRBV5-1 and TRBJ2-6, reads KAGVTQTPRYLIKTRGQQVTLSCSPISGHRSVSWYQQTPGQGLQFLFEYFSETQRNKGNFPGRFSGRQFSNSRSEMNVSTLELGDSALYLCASSTNTGAGANVLTFGAGSRLTVL.

This clone was seen once. The genes are TRBV6-6 and TRBJ1-5; D ambiguous. V lost 5 bases, J lost 9 bases, and 11 bases lay in between. Germline lookup yields CDR1 MNHNY and CDR2 SVGAGI (reference sequence). The CDR3 sequence is 12 residues long. The CDR3 nucleotides are TGTGCCAGCAGTGCCCAGAGCCGGCCCCAGCATTTT. Translation gives CASSAQSRPQHF.

The CDR3 sequence is CASSSGTGGYQETQYF. The DNA for the CDR3 is TGCGCCAGCAGCTCCGGGACAGGGGGCTACCAAGAGACCCAGTACTTC. V usage is TRBV5-1 and J usage is TRBJ2-5; TRBD1 aligns across 12 bases. The CDR3 is 16 amino acids. Germline CDR1 reads SGHRS; CDR2 reads YFSETQ. V was clipped by 3 bases and J by 0 bases; unmatched bases: 3.

The chain couples TRBV7-2 to TRBJ1-5; the D gene is possibly TRBD1 (6 bases). The V and J ends lost 5 bases and 4 bases respectively, with 15 bases between them. Germline V gene data show CDR1 as SGHTA and CDR2 as FQGNSA. CDR3 length equals 15 residues. CDR3 coding DNA: TGTGCCAGCAGCCCGCAGGGGACCCATAATCAGCCCCAGCATTTT. This translates into CASSPQGTHNQPQHF.

Written as DNA, the CDR3 is TGTGCTACAATGACAGGGGACGAACAGCCCCAGCATTTT. Translating gives CATMTGDEQPQHF. This rearrangement joins TRBV12-5 to TRBJ1-5; 8 bases align to TRBD1. V shed 10 bases, J shed 7 bases, and the junction held 9 bases outside the gene matches. Per the germline V gene, CDR1 is LGHNT and CDR2 is FRNRAP. The CDR3 extends over 13 amino acids.

This clone was seen a single time. The chain has TRBV9 and TRBJ2-1, with 9 positions matching TRBD1. This CDR3 spans 15 amino acids. From germline, CDR1 is SGDLS and CDR2 YYNGEE. Trimming took 0 bases from V and 6 from J; bases not matched to a gene: 4. The CDR3 DNA follows: TGTGCCAGCAGCGTAGGGGACAGGGTTGTCAATGAGCAGTTCTTC. Its protein product is CASSVGDRVVNEQFF.

V usage is TRBV19 and J usage is TRBJ1-2, with 7 bases identical to TRBD1. This CDR3 comprises 14 residues. With 5 bases clipped from V and 4 bases from J, the junction kept 7 bases outside the gene matches. Per the germline V gene, CDR1 is LNHDA and CDR2 is SQIVND (reference sequence). The DNA for the CDR3 is TGTGCCAGTAGTGCGGGACAGACCGTCTATGGCTACACCTTC. Its protein is CASSAGQTVYGYTF.

V and J are TRBV10-3 and TRBJ1-4, with 9 bases matching TRBD1. Germline assignment: CDR1 ENHRY and CDR2 SYGVKD. V trimming: 3 bases; J trimming: 7 bases; junction bases outside the gene matches: 3. This CDR3 is built from 14 residues. The CDR3 spells CAISDTGGIEKLFF. The CDR3 bases are TGTGCCATCAGTGATACAGGGGGCATTGAAAAACTGTTTTTT.

This clone was found once. This chain joins TRBV12-2 and TRBJ1-4. TRBV12-2 is a known pseudogene. This CDR3 is built from 13 residues. CDR3 loop: CASRQEDSEKLFF. CDR3 in DNA: TGTGCAAGTCGCCAGGAGGATAGTGAAAAACTGTTTTTT.

This clone was detected only a few times. The chain joins TRBV21-1 to TRBJ2-2; the D call of TRBD1 is as the table states it, not checked on the DNA. TRBV21-1 is a recognized pseudogene. The CDR3 sequence is 17 residues long. CDR3 in DNA: TGTGCCAGCAGCAAAATCAAAGAGACAGTGAACACCGGGGAGCTGTTTTTT. It yields the protein CASSKIKETVNTGELFF.

The gene calls are TRBV9 and TRBJ1-3, with 9 bases aligning to TRBD1. The V gene's germline CDR1 is SGDLS and CDR2 YYNGEE. Germline trimming cut 4 bases from V and 4 bases from J; bases unmatched to any gene: 9. This CDR3 has 16 residues. CDR3 region: CASSPGTGTNGNTIYF. The CDR3 DNA sequence: TGTGCCAGCAGCCCCGGGACAGGGACGAACGGAAACACCATATATTTT. The full variable domain, its missing parts supplied by reference TRBV9 and TRBJ1-3, is DSGVTQTPKHLITATGQRVTLRCSPRSGDLSVYWYQQSLDQGLQFLIQYYNGEERAKGNILERFSAQQFPDLHSELNLSSLELGDSALYFCASSPGTGTNGNTIYFGEGSWLTVV.

This chain uses TRBV4-1 with TRBJ2-2; 11 bases agree with TRBD1. The CDR3 is made up of 17 amino acids. Germline CDR1 MGHRA, CDR2 YSYEKL. V was pared by 0 bases and J by 3 bases, with 3 bases of the junction left unmatched. The DNA of the CDR3 is TGCGCCAGCAGCCAAGAGGGGACAGGGGGGCACACCGGGGAGCTGTTTTTT. Protein product: CASSQEGTGGHTGELFF.

The chain has TRBV9 and TRBJ2-7, with 12 bases lining up with TRBD2. Germline CDR1 is SGDLS and CDR2 is YYNGEE. The CDR3 sequence is 15 residues long. Trimming took 4 bases from V and 4 from J; bases not matched to a gene: 6. For the CDR3, the DNA is TGTGCCAGCAGCACCCGACTAGCGGGGGAATACGAGCAGTACTTC. This codes for CASSTRLAGEYEQYF. The full variable domain, its missing parts supplied by reference TRBV9 and TRBJ2-7, is DSGVTQTPKHLITATGQRVTLRCSPRSGDLSVYWYQQSLDQGLQFLIQYYNGEERAKGNILERFSAQQFPDLHSELNLSSLELGDSALYFCASSTRLAGEYEQYFGPGTRLTVT.

The chain couples TRBV4-3 to TRBJ1-2; 9 bases are a match to TRBD1. CDR1 LGHNA and CDR2 YSLEER come from the germline V gene. The CDR3 length is 13 residues. The J segment lost 14 bases and the V segment lost 4 bases, leaving 11 bases of the junction unmatched. The CDR3 DNA is TGCGCCAGCAGCCTGAGTCGGGACAGGGAAAAAACCTTC. Translated: CASSLSRDREKTF.

The chain couples TRBV9 to TRBJ2-7; TRBD2 agrees at 10 bases. The ends lost 0 bases at V and 3 bases at J; junction bases unmatched: 6. The CDR3 extends over 16 amino acids. From germline, CDR1 is SGDLS and CDR2 YYNGEE. The CDR3 protein is CASSVVPSGSFYEQYF. CDR3 coding DNA: TGTGCCAGCAGCGTAGTTCCTAGCGGGAGTTTCTACGAGCAGTACTTC. Full variable domain (outside the CDR3, taken from reference TRBV9 and TRBJ2-7): DSGVTQTPKHLITATGQRVTLRCSPRSGDLSVYWYQQSLDQGLQFLIQYYNGEERAKGNILERFSAQQFPDLHSELNLSSLELGDSALYFCASSVVPSGSFYEQYFGPGTRLTVT.

V usage is TRBV7-2 and J usage is TRBJ2-2; 12 bases map to TRBD2. Germline CDR1 SGHTA, CDR2 FQGNSA. This CDR3 has 18 residues. Unmatched junction bases numbered 14, after V lost 4 bases and J lost 8 bases. CDR3 in amino acids: CASSSQLPRLAGAGELFF. CDR3 in DNA: TGTGCCAGCAGCTCCCAACTCCCTAGACTAGCGGGGGCGGGGGAGCTGTTTTTT.

V is TRBV2 and J is TRBJ2-1, with 9 bases matching TRBD2. Germline V CDR1 and CDR2: SNHLY, FYNNEI. The CDR3 has 17 residues. Losses at the gene ends were 1 base for V and 3 bases for J; bases not matched to a gene: 7. The CDR3 loop is CASSEGLGTSIYNEQFF. Written as DNA, the CDR3 is TGTGCCAGCAGTGAAGGGTTAGGGACTAGCATCTACAATGAGCAGTTCTTC.

This rearrangement joins TRBV3-1 (or the pseudogene TRBV3-2) to TRBJ2-6; TRBD2 aligns across 13 bases. Germline V gene lookup returns CDR1 LGHDT and CDR2 YNNKEL (reference sequence). The CDR3 runs to 17 residues. V gave up 5 bases and J gave up 2 bases; unmatched junction bases: 3. The CDR3, as DNA: TGTGCCAGCAGCTCGGGGACTAGCGGGACTGGGGCCAACGTCCTGACTTTC. Its translation is CASSSGTSGTGANVLTF.

The chain combines TRBV9 with TRBJ2-7; 10 bases agree with TRBD1. V lost 7 bases, J lost 2 bases, and 3 bases stayed unmatched. In germline, CDR1 is SGDLS, CDR2 YYNGEE. The CDR3 covers 13 residues. The CDR3 DNA is TGTGCCAGCTCGGGGACAGGGGCCTACGAGCAGTACTTC. This gives the protein CASSGTGAYEQYF.

The rearrangement joins TRBV2 to TRBJ2-7; D may be TRBD2 (5 bases). The CDR3 has 15 amino acids. The germline V and J ends were trimmed by 7 bases and 2 bases, with 18 bases remaining between them. Germline loops: CDR1 SNHLY, CDR2 FYNNEI. Written as DNA, the CDR3 is TGTGCCAGCATGGAGAGAGGGCGGAGCACCTACGAGCAGTACTTC. Translation gives CASMERGRSTYEQYF.

The chain uses TRBV10-3 and TRBJ2-1; 9 bases fit TRBD1. Germline trimming cut 8 bases from V and 4 bases from J; bases unmatched to any gene: 3. Germline assignment: CDR1 ENHRY and CDR2 SYGVKD. The CDR3 has 13 amino acids. The CDR3 loop reads CAIGTGKYNEQFF. CDR3 coding DNA: TGTGCCATCGGGACAGGGAAATACAATGAGCAGTTCTTC.

This chain joins TRBV9 and TRBJ2-2, with D maybe TRBD1 (5 bases). Germline V gives CDR1 SGDLS, CDR2 YYNGEE. This CDR3 is built from 16 residues. Between the trimmed V and J ends, which lost 0 bases and 5 bases, there was a span of 14 bases. Here the CDR3 reads CASSVEQDVMTGELFF. The CDR3 DNA follows: TGTGCCAGCAGCGTAGAACAGGACGTCATGACCGGGGAGCTGTTTTTT.

The chain is built from TRBV9 and TRBJ2-3, with unresolved D. Trimming took 6 bases from V and 3 from J, leaving 11 bases between them. Germline CDR1 reads SGDLS; CDR2 reads YYNGEE. CDR3 length equals 13 residues. CDR3 coding DNA: TGTGCCAGCACCAAGATTGGAACAGATACGCAGTATTTT. Translating it yields CASTKIGTDTQYF. The complete variable domain, with remaining parts taken from reference TRBV9 and TRBJ2-3, reads DSGVTQTPKHLITATGQRVTLRCSPRSGDLSVYWYQQSLDQGLQFLIQYYNGEERAKGNILERFSAQQFPDLHSELNLSSLELGDSALYFCASTKIGTDTQYFGPGTRLTVL.